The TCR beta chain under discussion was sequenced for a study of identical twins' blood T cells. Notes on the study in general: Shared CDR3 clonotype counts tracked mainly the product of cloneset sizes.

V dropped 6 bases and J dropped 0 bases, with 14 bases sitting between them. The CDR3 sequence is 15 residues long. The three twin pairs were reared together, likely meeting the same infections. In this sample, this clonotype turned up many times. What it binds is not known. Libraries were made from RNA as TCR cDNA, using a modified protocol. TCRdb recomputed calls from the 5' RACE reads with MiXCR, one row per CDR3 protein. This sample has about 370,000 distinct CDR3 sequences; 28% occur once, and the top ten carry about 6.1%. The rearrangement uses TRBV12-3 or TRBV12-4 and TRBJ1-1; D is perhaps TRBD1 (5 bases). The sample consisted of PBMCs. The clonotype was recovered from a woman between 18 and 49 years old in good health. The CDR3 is CASSPLRQLNTEAFF. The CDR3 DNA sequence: TGTGCCAGCAGCCCTCTGAGACAGTTGAACACTGAAGCTTTCTTT.